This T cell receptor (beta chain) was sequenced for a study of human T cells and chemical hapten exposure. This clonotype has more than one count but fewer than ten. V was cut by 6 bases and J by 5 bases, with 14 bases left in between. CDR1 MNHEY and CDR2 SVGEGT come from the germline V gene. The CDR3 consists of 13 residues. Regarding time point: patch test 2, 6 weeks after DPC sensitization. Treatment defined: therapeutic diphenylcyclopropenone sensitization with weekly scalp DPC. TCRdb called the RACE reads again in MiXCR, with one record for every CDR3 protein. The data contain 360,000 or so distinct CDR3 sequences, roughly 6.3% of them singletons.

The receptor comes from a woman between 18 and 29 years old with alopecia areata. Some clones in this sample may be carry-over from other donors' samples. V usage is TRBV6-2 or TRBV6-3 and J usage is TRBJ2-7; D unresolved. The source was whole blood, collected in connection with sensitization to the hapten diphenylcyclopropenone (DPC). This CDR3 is CASRAANPHEQYF. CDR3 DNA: TGTGCCAGCAGGGCAGCCAACCCCCACGAGCAGTACTTC.